Shown below are 31 T cell receptor beta chains from a single sample sequenced in a study of shared clonotypes between healthy human individuals. Produced via immunoSEQ multiplex PCR; TCRdb's table is partial and in-frame only. The sample has about 450,000 clones, 75% to 85% seen once; the top ten hold over 10%. Material for sequencing was PBMCs. These TCRs come from a woman aged 40 to 50 in good health. Some clones in this sample may be carry-over from other donors' samples.

The rearrangement links TRBV9 to TRBJ2-7; D may correspond to TRBD1 or TRBD2 (5 bases each). V was cut by 4 bases and J by 3 bases, with 17 bases left in between. Germline V gene data show CDR1 as SGDLS and CDR2 as YYNGEE. The CDR3 has 15 residues. Written as DNA, the CDR3 is TGTGCCAGCAGCTTAACCGGGACGACCAGCTACGAGCAGTACTTC. This codes for CASSLTGTTSYEQYF. Full variable domain (remainder filled in from reference TRBV9 and TRBJ2-7): DSGVTQTPKHLITATGQRVTLRCSPRSGDLSVYWYQQSLDQGLQFLIQYYNGEERAKGNILERFSAQQFPDLHSELNLSSLELGDSALYFCASSLTGTTSYEQYFGPGTRLTVT.

The rearrangement joins TRBV6-1 to TRBJ1-5; the D is unclear. CDR1 and CDR2 (germline): MNHNS, SASEGT. Trimming removed 1 base at V and 0 bases at J, with 7 bases between. The CDR3 contains 15 residues. CDR3 coding DNA: TGTGCCAGCAGTGAAGGAGATTATAGCAATCAGCCCCAGCATTTT. Residues: CASSEGDYSNQPQHF.

V gene TRBV5-1 combines with J gene TRBJ2-1, with 7 bases aligning to TRBD2. Germline-derived CDR1 and CDR2 are SGHRS and YFSETQ. V lost 3 bases to trimming and J lost 10 bases; unmatched junction nucleotides: 16. The CDR3 has 16 residues. The CDR3 protein is CASSSSYRLAAREQFF. As DNA, the CDR3 is TGCGCCAGCAGCTCATCGTATAGACTAGCCGCAAGGGAGCAGTTCTTC. Combining the CDR3 with reference TRBV5-1 and TRBJ2-1 gives the whole variable domain KAGVTQTPRYLIKTRGQQVTLSCSPISGHRSVSWYQQTPGQGLQFLFEYFSETQRNKGNFPGRFSGRQFSNSRSEMNVSTLELGDSALYLCASSSSYRLAAREQFFGPGTRLTVL.

The chain carries TRBV27 and TRBJ1-5; D perhaps matches TRBD1 (5 bases). Germline-derived CDR1 and CDR2 are MNHEY and SMNVEV (reference sequence). Trimming left V 7 bases short and J 3 bases short, with 10 bases between. This CDR3 has 13 amino acids. This CDR3 reads CASMAGFNQPQHF. The CDR3 DNA is TGTGCCAGCATGGCAGGGTTCAATCAGCCCCAGCATTTT.

The table lists this clone with a few counts. The genes are TRBV29-1 and TRBJ1-1; D possibly corresponds to TRBD1 (6 bases). Germline-derived CDR1 and CDR2 are SQVTM and ANQGSEA. This CDR3 comprises 11 residues. Trimming stripped 7 bases from V and 8 bases from J, with 14 bases between. This CDR3 is CSATGGTEAFF. The DNA of the CDR3 is TGCAGCGCCACGGGAGGGACAGAAGCTTTCTTT.

This clone turned up a few times. V gene TRBV7-9 combines with J gene TRBJ1-1; tentative D call: TRBD1 (5 bases). Germline V gives CDR1 SEHNR, CDR2 FQNEAQ (reference sequence). The CDR3 is made up of 15 amino acids. V lost 5 bases to trimming and J lost 4 bases, with 17 bases between them. The CDR3 bases are TGTGCCAGCAGCCAGCTGGGGGGTAAAGGCACTGAAGCTTTCTTT. It specifies CASSQLGGKGTEAFF. The full variable domain, in which reference TRBV7-9 and TRBJ1-1 provide the parts outside the CDR3, is DTGVSQNPRHKITKRGQNVTFRCDPISEHNRLYWYRQTLGQGPEFLTYFQNEAQLEKSRLLSDRFSAERPKGSFSTLEIQRTEQGDSAMYLCASSQLGGKGTEAFFGQGTRLTVV.

The chain carries TRBV7-3 and TRBJ2-2; a possible D gene is TRBD2 (5 bases). CDR1 SGHTA and CDR2 FQGTGA come from the germline V gene. The CDR3 loop spans 15 amino acids. V was pared by 2 bases and J by 7 bases, with 14 bases between. CDR3 in DNA: TGTGCCAGCAGCTTATCTCCTAGCCAGGACGGGGAGCTGTTTTTT. This translates into CASSLSPSQDGELFF.

V is TRBV7-6 and J is TRBJ2-7, with D unclear. Germline lookup yields CDR1 SGHVS and CDR2 FNYEAQ. The CDR3 extends over 13 amino acids. Trimming pared 4 bases from V and 3 bases from J, leaving 10 bases between. CDR3 protein: CASSSYEGYEQYF. The CDR3 nucleotides read TGTGCCAGCAGCTCTTATGAAGGCTACGAGCAGTACTTC.

The genes are TRBV18 and TRBJ2-5; 7 bases are shared with TRBD1. The length of the CDR3 is 15 residues. The V segment lost 2 bases and the J segment 5 bases; nucleotides outside the gene matches: 8. Per the germline V gene, CDR1 is KGHSH and CDR2 is LQKENI. CDR3 in DNA: TGTGCCAGCTCACCATGGACAGGAGGCAGGGAGACCCAGTACTTC. This codes for CASSPWTGGRETQYF.

The rearrangement uses TRBV15 and TRBJ2-5, with D possibly being TRBD2 (5 bases). The CDR3 extends over 14 amino acids. From germline, CDR1 is LNHNV and CDR2 YYDKDF (reference sequence). The V and J ends lost 5 bases and 5 bases respectively, with 15 bases between them. The CDR3 sequence is CATSLAGFGETQYF. The CDR3 nucleotides are TGTGCCACCAGCCTCGCGGGCTTTGGGGAGACCCAGTACTTC.

This clone has a handful of counts. DNA of the CDR3: TGTGCCACCGGGACAGCCTCTAACTATGGCTACACCTTC. As protein: CATGTASNYGYTF. The rearrangement joins TRBV28 to TRBJ1-2, with TRBD1 matching over 7 bases. Germline lookup yields CDR1 MDHEN and CDR2 SYDVKM. The ends lost 10 bases at V and 0 bases at J; junction bases unmatched: 5. The CDR3 is made up of 13 amino acids.

The chain carries TRBV15 and TRBJ1-3; D is undetermined. This CDR3 contains 14 residues. CDR1 LNHNV and CDR2 YYDKDF come from the germline V gene (reference sequence). Trimming stripped 0 bases from V and 4 bases from J, with 7 bases between. The CDR3 protein is CATSRDDPGNTIYF. For the CDR3, the DNA is TGTGCCACCAGCAGAGATGATCCGGGAAACACCATATATTTT. Full variable domain (rest looked up from reference TRBV15 and TRBJ1-3): DAMVIQNPRYQVTQFGKPVTLSCSQTLNHNVMYWYQQKSSQAPKLLFHYYDKDFNNEADTPDNFQSRRPNTSFCFLDIRSPGLGDTAMYLCATSRDDPGNTIYFGEGSWLTVV.

The chain uses TRBV7-9 and TRBJ1-1; no definite D call. V lost 5 bases and J lost 10, with 20 bases in between. The CDR3 runs to 14 residues. Germline values: CDR1 SEHNR, CDR2 FQNEAQ (reference sequence). CDR3 residues: CASSPYRFITRAFF. The CDR3 DNA reads TGTGCCAGCAGCCCCTACCGGTTTATAACAAGAGCTTTCTTT.

The rearrangement uses TRBV11-2 and TRBJ2-4; either TRBD1 or TRBD2 may fit D (5 bases each). Trimming cost V 1 base and J 1 base, with 20 bases left between them. The germline CDR1 and CDR2 sequences are SGHAT and FQNNGV. This CDR3 spans 19 amino acids. In DNA form, the CDR3 reads TGTGCCAGCAGCTTAGTAGGGAGAGGGGTGCTTATGGCCAAAAACATTCAGTACTTC. This translates into CASSLVGRGVLMAKNIQYF.

The rearrangement joins TRBV9 to TRBJ2-3, with D uncertain. This CDR3 has 13 residues. CDR1 is SGDLS and CDR2 is YYNGEE in the germline V gene. The V end lost 0 bases, the J end lost 5 bases, and 7 bases lay between the germline ends. CDR3: CASSVGGQDTQYF. CDR3 DNA sequence: TGTGCCAGCAGCGTAGGTGGCCAAGATACGCAGTATTTT.

The chain uses TRBV15 and TRBJ2-5; possible D gene TRBD2, 6 bases. The CDR3 has 15 residues. Germline CDR1 and CDR2: LNHNV and YYDKDF (reference sequence). V was trimmed by 6 bases and J by 7 bases, leaving 21 bases between them. CDR3 protein: CATSPLGRDVVTQYF. DNA of the CDR3: TGTGCCACCAGTCCTTTGGGGCGGGACGTGGTGACCCAGTACTTC.

This clone was seen only a few times. CDR3 coding DNA: TGTGCCAGCTCACACGACAGTCACGGCTACGAGCAGTACTTC. Its protein is CASSHDSHGYEQYF. V usage is TRBV18 and J usage is TRBJ2-7; perhaps TRBD1 as D (5 bases). This CDR3 has 14 amino acids. Trimming pared 4 bases from V and 3 bases from J, leaving 13 bases between. CDR1 and CDR2 from the germline V gene are KGHSH and LQKENI. Together with reference TRBV18 and TRBJ2-7, the CDR3 gives the full variable domain: NAGVMQNPRHLVRRRGQEARLRCSPMKGHSHVYWYRQLPEEGLKFMVYLQKENIIDESGMPKERFSAEFPKEGPSILRIQQVVRGDSAAYFCASSHDSHGYEQYFGPGTRLTVT.

This chain joins TRBV15 and TRBJ2-7; tentative D call: TRBD1 (6 bases). Germline CDR1 is LNHNV and CDR2 is YYDKDF (reference sequence). The CDR3 extends over 16 amino acids. V was trimmed by 1 base and J by 4 bases, leaving 17 bases between them. The CDR3 DNA follows: TGTGCCACCAGCAGAGGGGCAGGGGATGGGGCTTACGAGCAGTACTTC. Translation: CATSRGAGDGAYEQYF.

The chain recombines TRBV4-1 with TRBJ1-4; weak D call: TRBD1 (6 bases). The CDR3 is made up of 16 amino acids. Germline V lookup: CDR1 MGHRA, CDR2 YSYEKL. The ends were cut back, 1 base at V and 7 bases at J, with 16 bases in the middle. The CDR3 here is CASSQVVAGAGEKLFF. The DNA for the CDR3 is TGCGCCAGCAGCCAAGTAGTGGCAGGGGCGGGTGAAAAACTGTTTTTT.

This chain uses TRBV7-8 with TRBJ2-1, with D maybe TRBD1 (5 bases). This CDR3 region has 16 residues. The V gene's germline CDR1 is SGHVS and CDR2 FQNEAQ. The V end lost 2 bases, the J end lost 3 bases, and 14 bases lay between the germline ends. CDR3 nucleotides: TGTGCCAGCAGCTTAACGCGGCAGGGAAACTACAATGAGCAGTTCTTC. It codes for CASSLTRQGNYNEQFF.

The chain uses TRBV20-1 and TRBJ2-1; the D is unclear. The CDR3 extends over 11 amino acids. Germline V gene data show CDR1 as DFQATT and CDR2 as SNEGSKA (reference sequence). V shed 5 bases and J shed 10 bases, with 12 bases lying between them. The CDR3 loop is CSAFFLPEQFF. Written as DNA, the CDR3 is TGCAGTGCTTTTTTCCTACCGGAGCAGTTCTTC.

This clone was seen a single time. The V and J genes are TRBV5-1 and TRBJ2-3; 16 positions match TRBD2. Germline CDR1 and CDR2: SGHRS and YFSETQ. V lost 4 bases, J lost 6 bases, and 2 bases stayed unmatched. This CDR3 contains 15 residues. CDR3 loop: CASSPGLAGGDTQYF. The CDR3 DNA follows: TGCGCCAGCAGCCCGGGACTAGCGGGAGGGGATACGCAGTATTTT.

This chain links TRBV5-1 with TRBJ2-3, with TRBD2 matching 11 bases. Germline assignment: CDR1 SGHRS and CDR2 YFSETQ. CDR3 length: 17 residues. Unmatched junction bases numbered 10, after V lost 4 bases and J lost 3 bases. The CDR3 sequence: CASSHTPSGRRTDTQYF. The DNA for the CDR3 is TGCGCCAGCAGCCACACACCTAGCGGGAGGAGGACAGATACGCAGTATTTT. Looking up the rest from reference TRBV5-1 and TRBJ2-3 gives the full variable domain: KAGVTQTPRYLIKTRGQQVTLSCSPISGHRSVSWYQQTPGQGLQFLFEYFSETQRNKGNFPGRFSGRQFSNSRSEMNVSTLELGDSALYLCASSHTPSGRRTDTQYFGPGTRLTVL.

This clone was seen more than once but under ten times. The CDR3 DNA sequence: TGTGCCAGCAGCTTAGGGGGGGCGCTGGGCCAGCCCCAGCATTTT. Translation: CASSLGGALGQPQHF. The rearrangement joins TRBV11-2 to TRBJ1-5; TRBD1 is a possible D gene (6 bases). CDR3 length: 15 residues. Germline CDR1 reads SGHAT; CDR2 reads FQNNGV. V was shortened by 1 base and J by 7 bases, with 14 bases between the two germline ends.

The chain has TRBV28 and TRBJ2-4, with D perhaps assigned TRBD1 or TRBD2 (6 bases each). Germline CDR1 and CDR2: MDHEN and SYDVKM. The length of the CDR3 is 16 residues. The V end lost 3 bases, the J end lost 0 bases, and 12 bases lay between the germline ends. CDR3 in amino acids: CASSFRGLLAKNIQYF. CDR3 DNA sequence: TGTGCCAGCAGTTTCCGGGGGCTCCTAGCCAAAAACATTCAGTACTTC.

The chain carries TRBV7-9 and TRBJ2-7; possibly TRBD2 for D (6 bases). Deletions cut 2 bases from V and 7 bases from J, with 21 bases between. The germline CDR1 and CDR2 sequences are SEHNR and FQNEAQ (reference sequence). This CDR3 spans 16 amino acids. The CDR3 DNA sequence: TGTGCCAGCAGCTTACCCGCTGGACAAGGGACTCTGGAGCAGTACTTC. This encodes CASSLPAGQGTLEQYF.

The chain uses TRBV29-1 and TRBJ1-2; the D gene is possibly TRBD1 (6 bases). CDR1 SQVTM and CDR2 ANQGSEA come from the germline V gene. CDR3 length: 12 residues. The ends were cut back, 3 bases at V and 11 bases at J, with 16 bases in the middle. The CDR3 DNA is TGCAGCGTTGAGGTCCAGCAGGGGACATACACCTTC. This encodes CSVEVQQGTYTF.

V and J are TRBV29-1 and TRBJ2-7; D gene ambiguous. V lost 4 bases and J 2 bases, leaving 12 bases between the germline ends. The CDR3 has 13 amino acids. Per germline, CDR1 SQVTM and CDR2 ANQGSEA. CDR3 in DNA: TGCAGCGTTGTTCGGGCAGCGACCTACGAGCAGTACTTC. It translates to CSVVRAATYEQYF.

The J gene is TRBJ1-1, the V gene TRBV5-1; D may be TRBD1 (5 bases). The V end was cut by 3 bases, the J end by 3 bases, with 9 bases between. The germline V gene has CDR1 SGHRS and CDR2 YFSETQ. This CDR3 has 13 amino acids. The CDR3 is CASSSREDTEAFF. The CDR3, as DNA: TGCGCCAGCAGCTCCAGGGAGGACACTGAAGCTTTCTTT.

This clone was picked up one time. V is TRBV29-1 and J is TRBJ2-5; 13 positions match TRBD2. Unmatched junction bases numbered 0, after V lost 4 bases and J lost 4 bases. The CDR3 totals 13 residues. Per germline, CDR1 SQVTM and CDR2 ANQGSEA. The CDR3 sequence: CSVGTSGRETQYF. The CDR3, as DNA: TGCAGCGTTGGGACTAGCGGGAGAGAGACCCAGTACTTC.

A word on this clone: The same CDR3 arises from other DNA sequences in this sample as well. The genes are TRBV4-3 and TRBJ1-2; D is ambiguous. The CDR3 sequence is 14 residues long. Germline assignment: CDR1 LGHNA and CDR2 YSLEER. V was trimmed by 0 bases and J by 4 bases, leaving 9 bases between them. The CDR3 spells CASSQDRGGYGYTF. As DNA, the CDR3 is TGCGCCAGCAGCCAAGACCGGGGAGGCTATGGCTACACCTTC.